The 27 T cell receptor beta chains below all came from one sample that was sequenced in a study of blood T cell repertoires in COVID-19. Only in-frame clones appear in the TCRdb table, and some are missing; sequencing was by immunoSEQ multiplex PCR. The sample holds 150,000 to 200,000 clones, 82% seen once. Sequences were obtained from PBMCs or T cells enriched from blood (not recorded which). These receptors came from a woman aged 60-75 years with acute COVID-19.

This chain uses TRBV7-8 with TRBJ2-2; TRBD2 matches 9 bases. The CDR3 is made up of 19 amino acids. V shed 7 bases, J shed 0 bases, and the junction held 15 bases outside the gene matches. CDR1 is SGHVS and CDR2 is FQNEAQ in the germline V gene. CDR3 DNA: TGTGCCAGCACCCTTCGACCAGCGGGGGGTCCGACGAACACCGGGGAGCTGTTTTTT. It is translated as CASTLRPAGGPTNTGELFF.

About this clone itself: The sample holds other DNA sequences that translate to the same CDR3. The genes are TRBV4-3 and TRBJ1-1, with TRBD1 identical over 7 bases. Germline V gene sequence: CDR1 LGHNA, CDR2 YSLEER. V lost 1 base and J lost 4; bases outside the gene matches: 3. The CDR3 has 14 amino acids. The CDR3, as DNA: TGCGCCAGCAGCCAAGGGTCAGGGGGCACTGAAGCTTTCTTT. This translates into CASSQGSGGTEAFF.

The chain's CDR3 is CSAGQLDIQYF. CDR3 DNA sequence: TGCAGTGCCGGACAGTTGGACATTCAGTACTTC. V gene TRBV20-1 combines with J gene TRBJ2-4, with a weak D call TRBD1 (6 bases). Trimming pared 6 bases from V and 8 bases from J, leaving 11 bases between. CDR1 and CDR2 from the germline V gene are DFQATT and SNEGSKA (reference sequence). The CDR3 consists of 11 residues.

The chain combines TRBV2 with TRBJ2-7; TRBD2 aligns across 7 bases. The CDR3 runs to 15 residues. V lost 6 bases, J lost 2 bases, and 10 bases stayed unmatched. The germline gives CDR1 SNHLY, CDR2 FYNNEI. DNA of the CDR3: TGTGCCAGCAGCAGAGCTAGCGGAAAAACCTACGAGCAGTACTTC. Its protein product is CASSRASGKTYEQYF.

The chain has TRBV27 and TRBJ1-2; 7 positions agree with TRBD1. Looked up from germline, CDR1 is MNHEY and CDR2 is SMNVEV (reference sequence). The CDR3 spans 16 residues. J gave up 8 bases and V 3 bases, and 15 bases lay outside the gene matches. The CDR3 DNA reads TGTGCCAGCAGTTTTATGAGTGGGACAGCTGTTTGGGGCTACACCTTC. This gives the protein CASSFMSGTAVWGYTF.

V and J are TRBV4-2 and TRBJ2-1, with D maybe TRBD2 (6 bases). The V gene's germline CDR1 is LGHNA and CDR2 YNFKEQ. V was clipped by 4 bases and J by 7 bases, with 17 bases between them. The CDR3 has 15 amino acids. In nucleotides, the CDR3 is TGTGCCAGCAGCCTCCAGTGGGAGGTGGGGAATGAGCAGTTCTTC. Amino acids: CASSLQWEVGNEQFF.

This chain links TRBV7-2 with TRBJ2-3; 8 bases agree with TRBD2. The CDR3 runs 16 residues. Germline-derived CDR1 and CDR2 are SGHTA and FQGNSA. V was clipped by 1 base and J by 4 bases; unmatched bases: 7. The CDR3: CASSLGFGGVSDTQYF. CDR3 DNA sequence: TGTGCCAGCAGCTTAGGGTTCGGGGGGGTTTCAGATACGCAGTATTTT.

The chain is built from TRBV11-3 and TRBJ2-3, with D perhaps TRBD2 (6 bases). From germline, CDR1 is SGHNT and CDR2 YENEEA. V was shortened by 1 base and J by 4 bases, with 6 bases between the two germline ends. This CDR3 spans 13 amino acids. CDR3 residues: CASSLVAADTQYF. As DNA, the CDR3 is TGTGCCAGCAGCTTAGTAGCGGCAGATACGCAGTATTTT.

The chain links TRBV19 to TRBJ2-3; unclear D gene. The V end was cut by 7 bases, the J end by 5 bases, with 7 bases between. The CDR3 has 11 amino acids. Germline CDR1 is LNHDA and CDR2 is SQIVND (reference sequence). The CDR3 protein is CASTSGDTQYF. The CDR3 nucleotides read TGTGCCAGTACATCCGGAGATACGCAGTATTTT.

The J gene is TRBJ1-4, the V gene TRBV6-6, with D possibly matching TRBD1 (6 bases). The germline gives CDR1 MNHNY, CDR2 SVGAGI (reference sequence). V gave up 7 bases and J gave up 4 bases, with 16 bases separating them. CDR3 size: 15 residues. CDR3 in DNA: TGTGCCAGCACTCCCCCAGGGGTTGGTAATGAAAAACTGTTTTTT. Amino acid sequence: CASTPPGVGNEKLFF.

This clone has only a few counts. The genes are TRBV7-9 and TRBJ1-2; D not certain. Trimming cost V 1 base and J 1 base, with 7 bases left between them. The CDR3 length is 14 residues. Germline values: CDR1 SEHNR, CDR2 FQNEAQ (reference sequence). CDR3 sequence: CASSLGQDNYGYTF. The CDR3 DNA is TGTGCCAGCAGCTTAGGTCAGGATAACTATGGCTACACCTTC.

This clone was counted only a few times. This chain links TRBV19 with TRBJ1-2; 10 bases are a match to TRBD1. Germline lookup yields CDR1 LNHDA and CDR2 SQIVND (reference sequence). The CDR3 is made up of 15 amino acids. Unmatched junction bases numbered 11, after V lost 9 bases and J lost 4 bases. The CDR3 is CASGKDRGKIYGYTF. DNA of the CDR3: TGTGCCAGCGGAAAGGACAGGGGGAAGATCTATGGCTACACCTTC.

The chain combines TRBV6-2 or TRBV6-3 with TRBJ1-2; 7 bases fit TRBD1. The germline V gene encodes CDR1 MNHEY and CDR2 SVGEGT. The CDR3 loop spans 17 amino acids. V lost 5 bases and J lost 1; bases outside the gene matches: 13. CDR3 loop: CASSPSRTGSDNYGYTF. The DNA of the CDR3 is TGTGCCAGCAGTCCCTCTAGGACAGGTTCGGATAACTATGGCTACACCTTC.

The J gene is TRBJ2-2, the V gene TRBV19; tentatively, D is TRBD1 (6 bases). CDR1 and CDR2 from the germline V gene are LNHDA and SQIVND (reference sequence). V gave up 7 bases and J gave up 3 bases, with 18 bases separating them. The CDR3 contains 16 residues. CDR3 bases: TGTGCCAGTACCCACGGACAGCCCAGCGACACCGGGGAGCTGTTTTTT. Residues: CASTHGQPSDTGELFF.

This clone was counted a few times. This chain connects TRBV4-1 to TRBJ2-3; D might be TRBD2 (5 bases). The CDR3 contains 18 residues. CDR1 MGHRA and CDR2 YSYEKL come from the germline V gene. V shed 4 bases and J shed 2 bases, with 22 bases lying between them. The CDR3 protein is CASSPPPGLARNTDTQYF. Written as DNA, the CDR3 is TGCGCCAGCAGCCCCCCCCCAGGTCTAGCTCGTAACACAGATACGCAGTATTTT.

This clone was recorded only once. The chain joins TRBV4-3 to TRBJ2-1; D gene ambiguous. The V gene lost 0 bases and the J gene lost 8 bases, with 8 bases spanning the gap. Germline V gives CDR1 LGHNA, CDR2 YSLEER. This CDR3 region has 13 residues. The CDR3 loop reads CASSQEELDEQFF. DNA of the CDR3: TGCGCCAGCAGCCAAGAGGAGCTGGATGAGCAGTTCTTC.

The chain combines TRBV11-2 with TRBJ2-5; D unclear. V lost 0 bases to trimming and J lost 0 bases, with 2 bases between them. Germline CDR1 SGHAT, CDR2 FQNNGV. This CDR3 has 13 amino acids. The CDR3, as DNA: TGTGCCAGCAGCTTAGATAACCAAGAGACCCAGTACTTC. It yields the protein CASSLDNQETQYF.

The rearrangement links TRBV3-1 (or the pseudogene TRBV3-2) to TRBJ2-1; no clear D. Germline-derived CDR1 and CDR2 are LGHDT and YNNKEL (reference sequence). V was clipped by 4 bases and J by 1 base, with 8 bases between them. CDR3 length: 14 residues. CDR3 residues: CASSPSESYNEQFF. CDR3 DNA sequence: TGTGCCAGCAGCCCCTCAGAATCCTACAATGAGCAGTTCTTC.

The chain is built from TRBV9 and TRBJ2-3; D gene ambiguous. The CDR3 consists of 16 residues. V lost 0 bases and J lost 6, with 17 bases in between. Germline V CDR1 and CDR2: SGDLS, YYNGEE. The CDR3 spells CASSVARFPTGDTQYF. In DNA form, the CDR3 reads TGTGCCAGCAGCGTAGCTAGGTTCCCTACCGGTGATACGCAGTATTTT. Looking up the rest from reference TRBV9 and TRBJ2-3 gives the full variable domain: DSGVTQTPKHLITATGQRVTLRCSPRSGDLSVYWYQQSLDQGLQFLIQYYNGEERAKGNILERFSAQQFPDLHSELNLSSLELGDSALYFCASSVARFPTGDTQYFGPGTRLTVL.

The chain is built from TRBV7-6 and TRBJ2-2; 7 nucleotides line up with TRBD2. The V segment lost 5 bases and the J segment 5 bases; nucleotides outside the gene matches: 11. The CDR3 extends over 16 amino acids. Germline V lookup: CDR1 SGHVS, CDR2 FNYEAQ. CDR3 coding DNA: TGTGCCAGCAGCCAGACCTCTAGCGGAGAGACCGGGGAGCTGTTTTTT. This sequence encodes CASSQTSSGETGELFF. Looking up the rest from reference TRBV7-6 and TRBJ2-2 gives the full variable domain: GAGVSQSPRYKVTKRGQDVALRCDPISGHVSLYWYRQALGQGPEFLTYFNYEAQQDKSGLPNDRFSAERPEGSISTLTIQRTEQRDSAMYRCASSQTSSGETGELFFGEGSRLTVL.

This chain links TRBV19 with TRBJ1-3; D is uncertain. The CDR3 sequence is 16 residues long. V was pared by 7 bases and J by 0 bases, with 16 bases between. Germline CDR1 is LNHDA and CDR2 is SQIVND (reference sequence). The CDR3 loop reads CASTSREASSGNTIYF. DNA for the CDR3: TGTGCCAGTACCTCCCGGGAAGCGAGCTCTGGAAACACCATATATTTT.

The chain links TRBV5-8 to TRBJ1-6; D not resolved. Germline CDR1 SGHTS, CDR2 YDEGEE. CDR3 size: 18 residues. V lost 0 bases and J lost 0, with 13 bases in between. CDR3 residues: CASSLVGRLSSYNSPLHF. For the CDR3, the DNA is TGTGCCAGCAGCTTGGTAGGGAGGCTAAGCTCCTATAATTCACCCCTCCACTTT.

This chain connects TRBV12-3 or TRBV12-4 to TRBJ2-1, with TRBD2 matching over 7 bases. V gave up 5 bases and J gave up 9 bases; unmatched junction bases: 7. The CDR3 is 13 amino acids. CDR3 bases: TGTGCCAGCAGTGCCCGACTAGCCCTTGAGCAGTTCTTC. Protein sequence: CASSARLALEQFF.

This clone was found a few times. The rearrangement joins TRBV14 to TRBJ1-2; 10 bases map to TRBD1. V was clipped by 5 bases and J by 5 bases; unmatched bases: 8. The germline gives CDR1 SGHDN, CDR2 FVKESK. CDR3 length: 15 residues. CDR3: CASSSRQGARYGYTF. The CDR3 nucleotides read TGTGCCAGCAGCTCTCGACAGGGGGCGAGGTATGGCTACACCTTC.

The sample holds one count of this clone. The J gene is TRBJ2-1, the V gene TRBV5-1; 8 bases are shared with TRBD1. J gave up 9 bases and V 9 bases, and 14 bases lay outside the gene matches. CDR3 length: 14 residues. The germline CDR1 and CDR2 sequences are SGHRS and YFSETQ. The DNA for the CDR3 is TGCGCCATCGGAGGGGAGGCAGGGGGCCTTGAGCAGTTCTTC. Protein sequence: CAIGGEAGGLEQFF.

This chain links TRBV6-2 or TRBV6-3 with TRBJ1-5, with D tentatively TRBD1 (5 bases). The CDR3 is 15 amino acids. Germline CDR1 reads MNHEY; CDR2 reads SVGEGT. V was clipped by 2 bases and J by 0 bases, with 8 bases between them. The CDR3 sequence is CASSYHDSSNQPQHF. The CDR3 bases are TGTGCCAGCAGTTACCATGACAGTAGCAATCAGCCCCAGCATTTT.

The V call is TRBV19, the J call TRBJ1-6, with D unclear. This CDR3 region has 16 residues. Trimming took off 9 bases at V and 7 bases at J, with 22 bases between the two ends. Germline V gene data show CDR1 as LNHDA and CDR2 as SQIVND (reference sequence). CDR3 DNA sequence: TGTGCCAGCAAGGTCGGATTCGACATCTCAAATTCACCCCTCCACTTT. Its protein product is CASKVGFDISNSPLHF.